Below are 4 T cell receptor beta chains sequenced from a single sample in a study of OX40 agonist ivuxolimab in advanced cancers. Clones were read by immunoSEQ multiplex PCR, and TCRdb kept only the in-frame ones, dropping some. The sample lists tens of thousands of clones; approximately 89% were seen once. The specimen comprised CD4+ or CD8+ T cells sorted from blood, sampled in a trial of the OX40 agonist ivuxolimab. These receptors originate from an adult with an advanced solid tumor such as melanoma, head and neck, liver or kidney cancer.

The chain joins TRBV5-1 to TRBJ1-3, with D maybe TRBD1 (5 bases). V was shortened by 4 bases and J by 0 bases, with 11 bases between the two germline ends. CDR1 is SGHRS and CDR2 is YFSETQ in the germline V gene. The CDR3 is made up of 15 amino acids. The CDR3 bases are TGCGCCAGCAGCCCCGGGACGGACTCTGGAAACACCATATATTTT. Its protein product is CASSPGTDSGNTIYF.

CDR3 loop: CASSYSEVSSYEQYF. The CDR3 DNA reads as TGTGCCAGCAGTTACTCCGAGGTCAGCTCCTACGAGCAGTACTTC. The chain recombines TRBV6-6 with TRBJ2-7; D ambiguous. Germline loops: CDR1 MNHNY, CDR2 SVGAGI (reference sequence). This CDR3 comprises 15 residues. V was shortened by 0 bases and J by 0 bases, with 9 bases between the two germline ends.

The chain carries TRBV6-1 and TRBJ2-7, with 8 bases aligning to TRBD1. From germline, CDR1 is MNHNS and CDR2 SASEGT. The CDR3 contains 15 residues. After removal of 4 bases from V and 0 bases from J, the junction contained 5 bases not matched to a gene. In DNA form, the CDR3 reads TGTGCCAGCAGTGTGGGACAGGAACGCTCCTACGAGCAGTACTTC. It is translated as CASSVGQERSYEQYF.

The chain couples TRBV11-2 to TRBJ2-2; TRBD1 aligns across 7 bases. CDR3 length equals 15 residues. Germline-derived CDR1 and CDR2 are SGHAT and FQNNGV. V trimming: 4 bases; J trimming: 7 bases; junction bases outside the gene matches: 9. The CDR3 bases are TGTGCCAGCAGCTCTAACGACAGGACAGGCGGGGAGCTGTTTTTT. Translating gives CASSSNDRTGGELFF.